Shown below are 20 T cell receptor beta chains from a single sample sequenced in a study of blood T cell repertoires in COVID-19. Data came from immunoSEQ multiplex PCR; TCRdb stores just in-frame clones and leaves some out. The sample holds roughly 140,000 clones, approximately 80% seen once. What was sequenced was peripheral blood. These TCRs come from a man aged 60 to 69 with active or convalescent COVID-19.

The chain carries TRBV13 and TRBJ2-7; D is perhaps TRBD2 (5 bases). This CDR3 has 11 residues. The V and J ends lost 3 bases and 7 bases respectively, with 7 bases between them. Germline loops: CDR1 PRHDT, CDR2 FYEKMQ (reference sequence). The CDR3 DNA reads TGTGCCAGCAGCTTCCCGGGGGAGCAGTACTTC. This sequence encodes CASSFPGEQYF.

This chain uses TRBV6-1 with TRBJ2-3; D gene ambiguous. The V end was cut by 2 bases, the J end by 5 bases, with 5 bases between. The CDR3 is 12 residues long. Germline CDR1 reads MNHNS; CDR2 reads SASEGT. The CDR3 coding sequence is TGTGCCAGCAGTGAAAGAGGAGATACGCAGTATTTT. This encodes CASSERGDTQYF.

This clone was recorded a few times. The chain recombines TRBV6-5 with TRBJ1-3, with TRBD1 matching 7 bases. CDR1 is MNHEY and CDR2 is SVGAGI in the germline V gene. The CDR3 spans 15 residues. V shed 6 bases, J shed 0 bases, and the junction held 5 bases outside the gene matches. CDR3 protein: CASSPTGTSGNTIYF. CDR3 coding DNA: TGTGCCAGCAGCCCGACAGGGACCTCTGGAAACACCATATATTTT.

The gene calls are TRBV15 and TRBJ2-5, with TRBD2 matching 9 bases. Germline loops: CDR1 LNHNV, CDR2 YYDKDF (reference sequence). V shed 4 bases, J shed 5 bases, and the junction held 11 bases outside the gene matches. The CDR3 spans 16 residues. This CDR3 reads CATSIGSGRRGETQYF. The CDR3, as DNA: TGTGCCACCAGCATCGGGAGCGGGAGGCGGGGGGAGACCCAGTACTTC.

This clone occurred many times. The chain combines TRBV20-1 with TRBJ1-5; D is unresolved. Germline V CDR1 and CDR2: DFQATT, SNEGSKA (reference sequence). Trimming removed 3 bases from V and 8 bases from J, with 5 bases in between. This CDR3 has 10 amino acids. This CDR3 is CSASSEPQHF. In nucleotides, the CDR3 is TGCAGTGCTAGTTCTGAGCCCCAGCATTTT.

This clone has a single count. The genes are TRBV9 and TRBJ1-2, with 7 positions matching TRBD1. V was pared by 3 bases and J by 7 bases, with 9 bases of the junction left unmatched. Germline lookup yields CDR1 SGDLS and CDR2 YYNGEE. The CDR3 sequence is 14 residues long. The CDR3 nucleotides are TGTGCCAGCAGCGCCGCGGGGACAGTCGGTGGCTACACCTTC. It codes for CASSAAGTVGGYTF.

J is TRBJ1-4 and V is TRBV3-1 (or the pseudogene TRBV3-2); weak D call: TRBD1 (6 bases). From germline, CDR1 is LGHDT and CDR2 YNNKEL (reference sequence). This CDR3 has 16 residues. V was clipped by 4 bases and J by 8 bases, with 20 bases between them. In DNA, the CDR3 is TGTGCCAGCAGCCCTCGTAACAGGGAAGGCGGGGAAAAACTGTTTTTT. Translation: CASSPRNREGGEKLFF.

This clone appeared a single time. The V call is TRBV2, the J call TRBJ2-5; tentatively, D is TRBD2 (6 bases). The CDR3 consists of 14 residues. Germline V lookup: CDR1 SNHLY, CDR2 FYNNEI. Trimming cost V 7 bases and J 1 base, with 13 bases left between them. In nucleotides, the CDR3 is TGTGCCAGCAACGAGCGGGCGCCCCAAGAGACCCAGTACTTC. This translates into CASNERAPQETQYF.

This clone occurred once. The rearrangement joins TRBV30 to TRBJ1-2, with TRBD1 matching 7 bases. V shed 0 bases, J shed 4 bases, and the junction held 8 bases outside the gene matches. Germline V CDR1 and CDR2: GTSNPN, SVGIG (reference sequence). The CDR3 sequence is 15 residues long. The CDR3 here is CAWSVRKGAGYGYTF. The CDR3 DNA sequence: TGTGCCTGGAGTGTACGGAAGGGGGCGGGCTATGGCTACACCTTC.

The rearrangement uses TRBV18 and TRBJ2-7, with D unclear. The germline V gene has CDR1 KGHSH and CDR2 LQKENI. This CDR3 comprises 13 residues. Between the trimmed V and J ends, which lost 3 bases and 5 bases, there was a span of 11 bases. CDR3: CASSPQSVHEQYF. In DNA form, the CDR3 reads TGTGCCAGCTCACCTCAATCGGTCCACGAGCAGTACTTC. Drawing the rest from reference TRBV18 and TRBJ2-7, the complete variable domain is NAGVMQNPRHLVRRRGQEARLRCSPMKGHSHVYWYRQLPEEGLKFMVYLQKENIIDESGMPKERFSAEFPKEGPSILRIQQVVRGDSAAYFCASSPQSVHEQYFGPGTRLTVT.

The rearrangement joins TRBV7-6 to TRBJ1-6; D gene unclear. Looked up from germline, CDR1 is SGHVS and CDR2 is FNYEAQ. V lost 2 bases, J lost 5 bases, and 10 bases lay in between. The CDR3 totals 15 residues. The CDR3 nucleotides read TGTGCCAGCAGCTTAAGGACTCGAAATAATTCACCCCTCCACTTT. This translates into CASSLRTRNNSPLHF.

The CDR3 nucleotides read TGTGCCAGCAGCTTAACGAACACCGGGGAGCTGTTTTTT. The encoded protein is CASSLTNTGELFF. J is TRBJ2-2 and V is TRBV6-6; D unresolved. Trimming pared 6 bases from V and 0 bases from J, leaving 5 bases between. The germline gives CDR1 MNHNY, CDR2 SVGAGI (reference sequence). The CDR3 runs 13 residues.

In its sample, this clone was seen a few times. This chain links TRBV29-1 with TRBJ1-1; D uncertain. This CDR3 comprises 12 residues. Per germline, CDR1 SQVTM and CDR2 ANQGSEA. The CDR3 nucleotides read TGCAGGGCCGGCGAGGCCGACACTGAAGCTTTCTTT. Protein sequence: CRAGEADTEAFF.

V gene TRBV2 combines with J gene TRBJ1-5; possible D gene TRBD1, 6 bases. CDR1 SNHLY and CDR2 FYNNEI come from the germline V gene. This CDR3 region has 15 residues. V was trimmed by 2 bases and J by 4 bases, leaving 12 bases between them. In nucleotides, the CDR3 is TGTGCCAGCAGTGAATGGCGGCAGGGGAATCAGCCCCAGCATTTT. Translated, it gives CASSEWRQGNQPQHF. Complete variable domain (other parts from reference TRBV2 and TRBJ1-5): EPEVTQTPSHQVTQMGQEVILRCVPISNHLYFYWYRQILGQKVEFLVSFYNNEISEKSEIFDDQFSVERPDGSNFTLKIRSTKLEDSAMYFCASSEWRQGNQPQHFGDGTRLSIL.

At least ten counts were recorded for this clone. Different DNA sequences within this sample yield the same CDR3. This chain joins TRBV5-5 and TRBJ2-7, with D tentatively TRBD2 (5 bases). CDR1 SGHKS and CDR2 YYEKEE come from the germline V gene (reference sequence). V was shortened by 4 bases and J by 3 bases, with 5 bases between the two germline ends. There are 11 residues in the CDR3. The CDR3 region is CASSRDYEQYF. Written as DNA, the CDR3 is TGTGCCAGCAGCCGGGACTACGAGCAGTACTTC.

This chain joins TRBV28 and TRBJ2-3, with D tentatively TRBD2 (6 bases). V shed 6 bases and J shed 7 bases, with 20 bases lying between them. Germline loops: CDR1 MDHEN, CDR2 SYDVKM. The CDR3 spans 15 residues. CDR3 DNA: TGTGCCAGCAGCCCGCCCTTTCGGGGCGGGAATACGCAGTATTTT. Translation gives CASSPPFRGGNTQYF.

The V call is TRBV5-6, the J call TRBJ2-3, with 10 bases identical to TRBD2. Germline CDR1 and CDR2: SGHDT and YYEEEE. The ends lost 3 bases at V and 5 bases at J; junction bases unmatched: 3. The CDR3 loop spans 14 amino acids. CDR3 in DNA: TGTGCCAGCAGCTCCCGGACTAGCGGAGATACGCAGTATTTT. It encodes CASSSRTSGDTQYF.

This chain joins TRBV9 and TRBJ2-5; the D gene is possibly TRBD2 (7 bases). Germline CDR1 is SGDLS and CDR2 is YYNGEE. V shed 4 bases and J shed 5 bases, with 18 bases lying between them. This CDR3 comprises 15 residues. CDR3 sequence: CASSLPLGGAETQYF. The CDR3 coding sequence is TGTGCCAGCAGCCTCCCGTTAGGGGGGGCGGAGACCCAGTACTTC.

The chain links TRBV4-1 to TRBJ2-1; TRBD2 matches at 11 bases. The trim removed 3 bases at V and 9 bases at J, leaving 7 bases unmatched. The CDR3 runs to 15 residues. Germline CDR1 and CDR2: MGHRA and YSYEKL. The CDR3 sequence: CASSHGTSGRTEQFF. The CDR3 DNA reads as TGCGCCAGCAGCCATGGAACTAGCGGGAGAACTGAGCAGTTCTTC.

The rearrangement joins TRBV6-5 to TRBJ2-7; 7 bases are a match to TRBD2. J lost 6 bases, V lost 3 bases, and 8 bases had no gene match. Germline values: CDR1 MNHEY, CDR2 SVGAGI. The CDR3 consists of 14 residues. The CDR3 bases are TGTGCCAGCAGTTATAGGCGGGAGTGGAGCGAGCAGTACTTC. It codes for CASSYRREWSEQYF.